This T cell receptor (beta chain) was retrieved from a study of Graves' ophthalmopathy and Graves' hyperthyroidism. Amplification of TCR beta CDR3 regions used RNA transcripts. HTBI-primed RT-PCR formed the first round, and a multiplex PCR formed the second. MiXCR, run by TCRdb on the multiplex PCR reads, gives a single entry per CDR3 protein. The data show around 670,000 distinct CDR3 sequences, 40% seen once. Study results and caveats: A majority of expanded thyroid clonotypes exceeding 0.001 frequency were likewise present in blood. Sensitivity reached more than 70% and specificity around 72% when the model predicted ophthalmopathy progression. Ophthalmopathy cases were distinguished from stable hyperthyroidism by a 13-signature model, reaching around 90% sensitivity and around 80% specificity.

This clonotype was recorded at least ten times. No antigen is known for it. CDR3 length equals 12 residues. Germline V gene sequence: CDR1 KGHDR, CDR2 SFDVKD. Trimming pared 9 bases from V and 3 bases from J, leaving 10 bases between. As the starting material, roughly 9.7 ml of fresh peripheral blood yielded the PBMCs. The sequencing sample was made of peripheral blood. This chain uses TRBV24-1 with TRBJ1-2, with D possibly TRBD1 on 6 matching bases. The receptor comes from an adult man with Graves' ophthalmopathy. The CDR3 region is CATGGADYGYTF. CDR3 DNA sequence: TGTGCCACCGGGGGGGCTGACTATGGCTACACCTTC.